The 28 T cell receptor beta chains below come from one sample, sequenced in a study of OX40 agonist ivuxolimab in advanced cancers. Profiled with immunoSEQ multiplex PCR; TCRdb holds only in-frame clones, not every one. Among tens of thousands of clones listed, about 80% were seen once. Sequencing was performed on CD4+ or CD8+ T cells sorted from blood, taken in a trial of the OX40 agonist ivuxolimab. The receptors come from an adult with an advanced solid tumor such as melanoma, head and neck, liver or kidney cancer.

The chain links TRBV6-1 to TRBJ1-5, with TRBD1 identical over 8 bases. The trim removed 5 bases at V and 11 bases at J, leaving 14 bases unmatched. Per the germline V gene, CDR1 is MNHNS and CDR2 is SASEGT. The CDR3 loop spans 15 amino acids. The CDR3, as DNA: TGTGCCAGCAGTCCGACGAGTACCGGACAGGGCGCCCAGCATTTT. Protein: CASSPTSTGQGAQHF.

This chain links TRBV12-5 with TRBJ2-6; maybe TRBD1 (5 bases). The CDR3 consists of 18 residues. Per the germline V gene, CDR1 is LGHNT and CDR2 is FRNRAP. The V end was cut by 5 bases, the J end by 5 bases, with 22 bases between. The CDR3 region is CASGIWSAGQSRANVLTF. CDR3 coding DNA: TGTGCTAGTGGTATTTGGTCTGCAGGACAAAGTCGGGCCAACGTCCTGACTTTC.

V and J are TRBV7-8 and TRBJ2-6, with TRBD1 identical over 8 bases. The ends lost 3 bases at V and 0 bases at J; junction bases unmatched: 4. The germline V gene has CDR1 SGHVS and CDR2 FQNEAQ. CDR3 length equals 17 residues. The DNA for the CDR3 is TGTGCCAGCAGCTTCGGGACAGGACACTCTGGGGCCAACGTCCTGACTTTC. It yields the protein CASSFGTGHSGANVLTF.

V and J are TRBV28 and TRBJ1-1, with unresolved D. The ends were cut back, 8 bases at V and 9 bases at J, with 16 bases in the middle. In germline, CDR1 is MDHEN, CDR2 SYDVKM. The CDR3 is made up of 12 amino acids. The CDR3 sequence is CASHSRREKAFF. DNA for the CDR3: TGTGCCAGCCATTCACGTAGAGAGAAAGCTTTCTTT. The full variable domain, its missing parts supplied by reference TRBV28 and TRBJ1-1, is DVKVTQSSRYLVKRTGEKVFLECVQDMDHENMFWYRQDPGLGLRLIYFSYDVKMKEKGDIPEGYSVSREKKERFSLILESASTNQTSMYLCASHSRREKAFFGQGTRLTVV.

This chain uses TRBV5-1 with TRBJ1-2, with a weak D call TRBD1 (5 bases). Germline assignment: CDR1 SGHRS and CDR2 YFSETQ. The V gene lost 3 bases and the J gene lost 5 bases, with 14 bases spanning the gap. CDR3 length: 14 amino acids. CDR3 protein: CASSSGTEAYGYTF. Written as DNA, the CDR3 is TGCGCCAGCAGCTCTGGGACGGAAGCGTATGGCTACACCTTC.

This clone was found a few times. The chain employs TRBV6-1 and TRBJ1-3; possibly TRBD1 for D (6 bases). The V end lost 1 base, the J end lost 2 bases, and 15 bases lay between the germline ends. Germline CDR1 and CDR2: MNHNS and SASEGT. The CDR3 extends over 17 amino acids. The CDR3 loop is CASSEVRGRSAGNTIYF. CDR3 DNA: TGTGCCAGCAGTGAAGTACGGGGGCGATCGGCTGGAAACACCATATATTTT.

The J gene is TRBJ1-6, the V gene TRBV11-2, with D perhaps TRBD1 (6 bases). Germline V gives CDR1 SGHAT, CDR2 FQNNGV. Trimming took 2 bases from V and 3 from J, leaving 14 bases between them. The CDR3 is 17 amino acids. The CDR3 loop reads CASSLPIGDIYNSPLHF. In DNA form, the CDR3 reads TGTGCCAGCAGCTTACCGATAGGGGACATCTATAATTCACCCCTCCACTTT.

The chain is built from TRBV5-6 and TRBJ2-5; D gene uncertain. Germline CDR1 and CDR2: SGHDT and YYEEEE. CDR3 length: 15 amino acids. Deletions cut 2 bases from V and 1 base from J, with 12 bases between. CDR3 sequence: CASSFGYSLQETQYF. The CDR3 DNA is TGTGCCAGCAGCTTTGGGTATTCACTCCAAGAGACCCAGTACTTC.

The rearrangement joins TRBV6-6 to TRBJ2-7; D call uncertain. The CDR3 loop spans 14 amino acids. Trimming left V 6 bases short and J 0 bases short, with 12 bases between. CDR1 and CDR2 from the germline V gene are MNHNY and SVGAGI (reference sequence). CDR3 sequence reads: CASRQTLSSYEQYF. The CDR3 DNA reads as TGTGCCAGCAGACAGACACTATCCTCCTACGAGCAGTACTTC.

The chain combines TRBV19 with TRBJ2-4; a possible D gene is TRBD1 (6 bases). Germline V lookup: CDR1 LNHDA, CDR2 SQIVND (reference sequence). The V end was cut by 5 bases, the J end by 2 bases, with 13 bases between. The CDR3 consists of 15 residues. The CDR3 spells CASSGSTGTKNIQYF. CDR3 bases: TGTGCCAGTAGTGGATCAACAGGGACCAAAAACATTCAGTACTTC.

The rearrangement uses TRBV6-5 and TRBJ1-1; D gene uncertain. The CDR3 loop spans 14 amino acids. Trimming stripped 5 bases from V and 3 bases from J, with 13 bases between. Germline V CDR1 and CDR2: MNHEY, SVGAGI. The CDR3 sequence is CASSEGRVYTEAFF. The CDR3 DNA reads TGTGCCAGCAGTGAAGGGAGGGTGTACACTGAAGCTTTCTTT.

This sequence joins TRBV29-1 and TRBJ1-2; D is perhaps TRBD1 (6 bases). This CDR3 comprises 12 residues. Germline V lookup: CDR1 SQVTM, CDR2 ANQGSEA. V lost 7 bases to trimming and J lost 7 bases, with 16 bases between them. The CDR3 is CSDAWGLGGYTF. CDR3 bases: TGCAGCGATGCCTGGGGGCTGGGTGGCTACACCTTC.

This chain links TRBV6-5 with TRBJ1-3; a weak D match, TRBD1 (6 bases). The germline V and J ends were trimmed by 5 bases and 4 bases, with 15 bases remaining between them. CDR1 and CDR2 (germline): MNHEY, SVGAGI. The CDR3 spans 15 residues. CDR3 protein: CASSPGGAEGNTIYF. The CDR3 region has the DNA TGTGCCAGCAGTCCCGGGGGGGCGGAAGGAAACACCATATATTTT.

Only one count was recorded for this clone. V and J are TRBV2 and TRBJ1-5, with D uncertain. This CDR3 region has 12 residues. Germline V lookup: CDR1 SNHLY, CDR2 FYNNEI. V lost 3 bases and J 12 bases, leaving 12 bases between the germline ends. The CDR3 DNA follows: TGTGCCAGCAGTGACCAGTGGCATCACCAGCATTTT. This encodes CASSDQWHHQHF.

The chain has TRBV7-6 and TRBJ1-4; TRBD1 matches at 8 bases. J was trimmed by 5 bases and V by 1 base; bases with no gene match: 9. The CDR3 is 17 amino acids. Germline V gene data show CDR1 as SGHVS and CDR2 as FNYEAQ. This chain's CDR3 is CASSLGLRGQGNEKLFF. The CDR3, as DNA: TGTGCCAGCAGCTTAGGGTTGCGTGGACAGGGAAATGAAAAACTGTTTTTT.

As DNA, the CDR3 is TGTGCCAGCAGTGCGGGACAGTACCCCTCTGGGGCCAACGTCCTGACTTTC. Translation gives CASSAGQYPSGANVLTF. J is TRBJ2-6 and V is TRBV5-4, with TRBD1 as a possible D gene (7 bases). Germline V gene data show CDR1 as SGHNT and CDR2 as YYREEE (reference sequence). V was pared by 5 bases and J by 0 bases, with 15 bases between. The CDR3 contains 17 residues.

This clone was counted only a few times. The chain links TRBV25-1 to TRBJ1-3, with D perhaps TRBD1 (6 bases). The CDR3 length is 16 residues. V was clipped by 6 bases and J by 0 bases, with 15 bases between them. Germline assignment: CDR1 MGHDK and CDR2 SYGVNS. The CDR3 nucleotides are TGTGCCAGCAGAGGACCGGGGGGCGACTCTGGAAACACCATATATTTT. It specifies CASRGPGGDSGNTIYF.

This sequence joins TRBV5-6 and TRBJ1-1; D remains unclear. CDR1 and CDR2 from the germline V gene are SGHDT and YYEEEE. This CDR3 contains 14 residues. Trimming took 0 bases from V and 5 from J, leaving 11 bases between them. The CDR3 loop is CASSLALKGTEAFF. For the CDR3, the DNA is TGTGCCAGCAGCTTGGCCCTAAAAGGGACTGAAGCTTTCTTT.

This clone was seen just once. The chain combines TRBV11-3 with TRBJ2-2, with 7 bases matching TRBD2. Germline V CDR1 and CDR2: SGHNT, YENEEA. The CDR3 loop spans 17 amino acids. V dropped 1 base and J dropped 4; count of bases not matched to a gene: 9. CDR3 DNA: TGTGCCAGCAGCTTAGTGCAGGGAGGGGCCGGCACCGGGGAGCTGTTTTTT. It codes for CASSLVQGGAGTGELFF.

This rearrangement joins TRBV6-5 to TRBJ2-5; either TRBD1 or TRBD2 may fit D (5 bases each). From germline, CDR1 is MNHEY and CDR2 SVGAGI. The CDR3 extends over 13 amino acids. The V end was cut by 6 bases, the J end by 4 bases, with 12 bases between. DNA for the CDR3: TGTGCCAGCAGCAAATCAGGGAGAGAGACCCAGTACTTC. This sequence encodes CASSKSGRETQYF.

The chain couples TRBV6-5 to TRBJ2-5, with a possible D match to TRBD2 (5 bases). Trimming pared 8 bases from V and 6 bases from J, leaving 16 bases between. CDR1 and CDR2 from the germline V gene are MNHEY and SVGAGI. CDR3 size: 13 residues. The CDR3 sequence is CASGEREWQTQYF. CDR3 coding DNA: TGTGCCAGCGGAGAGAGGGAATGGCAGACCCAGTACTTC.

A word on this clone: With only one base between it and a far larger clone, this is likely a read error. This sample also contains other DNA sequences that code for the same CDR3. V is TRBV4-1 and J is TRBJ2-7; 9 bases match TRBD1. CDR1 and CDR2 (germline): MGHRA, YSYEKL. This CDR3 region has 16 residues. V was pared by 0 bases and J by 2 bases, with 5 bases of the junction left unmatched. Here the CDR3 DNA reads TGCGCCAGCAGCCAAGAGGGACAGGGACCTCCCTACGAGCAGTACTTC. Residues: CASSQEGQGPPYEQYF.

The chain links TRBV19 to TRBJ2-6; no clear D. The V end lost 1 base, the J end lost 2 bases, and 12 bases lay between the germline ends. Germline CDR1 reads LNHDA; CDR2 reads SQIVND (reference sequence). This CDR3 has 17 residues. The CDR3 DNA follows: TGTGCCAGTAGTATAGTACAGCCGTCGGCTGGGGCCAACGTCCTGACTTTC. Encoded protein: CASSIVQPSAGANVLTF.

The chain couples TRBV5-1 to TRBJ1-3; D is possibly TRBD1 (5 bases). The CDR3 contains 14 residues. In germline, CDR1 is SGHRS, CDR2 YFSETQ. V lost 4 bases and J 3 bases, leaving 11 bases between the germline ends. In nucleotides, the CDR3 is TGCGCCAGCAGCCCAACAGGCAATGGAAACACCATATATTTT. It yields the protein CASSPTGNGNTIYF.

The gene calls are TRBV4-3 and TRBJ1-4; 8 bases map to TRBD1. Trimming took 4 bases from V and 7 from J; bases not matched to a gene: 14. The CDR3 length is 17 residues. Germline V lookup: CDR1 LGHNA, CDR2 YSLEER. The CDR3 DNA reads as TGCGCCAGCAGCCTTGGGGGTATGGGGACAGGAGTTGAAAAACTGTTTTTT. Its translation: CASSLGGMGTGVEKLFF.

The V call is TRBV10-3, the J call TRBJ2-7, with 8 bases lining up with TRBD1. Germline V gene data show CDR1 as ENHRY and CDR2 as SYGVKD. The junction had 8 bases not matched to a gene; V was cut back by 11 bases and J by 5 bases. There are 12 residues in the CDR3. CDR3 protein: CAAGGGLDEQYF. The CDR3 DNA reads as TGTGCCGCAGGGGGCGGGCTCGACGAGCAGTACTTC.

The chain links TRBV2 to TRBJ1-2; 9 bases are a match to TRBD1. The junction had 12 bases not matched to a gene; V was cut back by 7 bases and J by 0 bases. Germline V gives CDR1 SNHLY, CDR2 FYNNEI. This CDR3 is 17 amino acids long. DNA for the CDR3: TGTGCCAGCACTAGATCAATGGACAGGGGCTCTAACTATGGCTACACCTTC. Amino acids: CASTRSMDRGSNYGYTF.

The V and J genes are TRBV4-2 and TRBJ2-7; the match to TRBD1 covers 7 bases. V was pared by 4 bases and J by 6 bases, with 6 bases of the junction left unmatched. The germline V gene has CDR1 LGHNA and CDR2 YNFKEQ. The CDR3 consists of 13 residues. The CDR3 region has the DNA TGTGCCAGCAGCCCTGGGACAGCGGTCGAGCAGTACTTC. Amino acid sequence: CASSPGTAVEQYF.